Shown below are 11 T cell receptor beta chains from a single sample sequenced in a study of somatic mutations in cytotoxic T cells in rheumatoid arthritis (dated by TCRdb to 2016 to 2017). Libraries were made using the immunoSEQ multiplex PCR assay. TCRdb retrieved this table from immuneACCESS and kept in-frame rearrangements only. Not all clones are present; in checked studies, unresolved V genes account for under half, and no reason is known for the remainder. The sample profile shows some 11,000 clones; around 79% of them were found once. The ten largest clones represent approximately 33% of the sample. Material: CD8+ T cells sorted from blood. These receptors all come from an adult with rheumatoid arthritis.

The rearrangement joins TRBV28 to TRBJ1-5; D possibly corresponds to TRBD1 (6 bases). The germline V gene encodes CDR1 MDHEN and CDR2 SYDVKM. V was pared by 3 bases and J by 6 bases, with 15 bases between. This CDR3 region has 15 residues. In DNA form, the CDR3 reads TGTGCCAGCAGTTTTGGGCTCAGGGGTGCTCAGCCCCAGCATTTT. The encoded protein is CASSFGLRGAQPQHF.

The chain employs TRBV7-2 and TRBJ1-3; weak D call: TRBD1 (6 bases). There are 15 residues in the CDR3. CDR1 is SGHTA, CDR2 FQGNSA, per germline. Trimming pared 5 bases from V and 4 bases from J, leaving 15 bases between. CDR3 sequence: CASSPLGGSGNTIYF. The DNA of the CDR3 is TGTGCCAGCAGCCCCCTAGGGGGATCAGGAAACACCATATATTTT. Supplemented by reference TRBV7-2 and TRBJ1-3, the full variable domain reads GAGVSQSPSNKVTEKGKDVELRCDPISGHTALYWYRQSLGQGLEFLIYFQGNSAPDKSGLPSDRFSAERTGGSVSTLTIQRTQQEDSAVYLCASSPLGGSGNTIYFGEGSWLTVV.

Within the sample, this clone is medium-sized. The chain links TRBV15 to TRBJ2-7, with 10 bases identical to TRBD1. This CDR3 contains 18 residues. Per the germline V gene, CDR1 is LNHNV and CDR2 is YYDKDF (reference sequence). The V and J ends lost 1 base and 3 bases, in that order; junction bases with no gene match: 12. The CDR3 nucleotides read TGTGCCACCAGCAGAGGCGGAGGACAGGGGGTTCAAGGCTACGAGCAGTACTTC. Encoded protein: CATSRGGGQGVQGYEQYF.

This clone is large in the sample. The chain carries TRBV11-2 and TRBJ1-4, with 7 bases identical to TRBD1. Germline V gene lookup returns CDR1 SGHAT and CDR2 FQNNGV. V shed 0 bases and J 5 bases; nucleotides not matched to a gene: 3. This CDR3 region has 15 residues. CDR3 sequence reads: CASSLEAGGNEKLFF. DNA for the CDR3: TGTGCCAGCAGCTTAGAGGCAGGGGGGAATGAAAAACTGTTTTTT.

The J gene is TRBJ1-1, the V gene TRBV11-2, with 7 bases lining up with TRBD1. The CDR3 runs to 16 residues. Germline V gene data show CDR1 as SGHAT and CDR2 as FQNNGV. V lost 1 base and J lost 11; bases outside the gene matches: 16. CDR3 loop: CASSLGAPGTLQGAFF. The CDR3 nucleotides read TGTGCCAGCAGCTTAGGAGCGCCAGGGACGCTACAGGGGGCTTTCTTT.

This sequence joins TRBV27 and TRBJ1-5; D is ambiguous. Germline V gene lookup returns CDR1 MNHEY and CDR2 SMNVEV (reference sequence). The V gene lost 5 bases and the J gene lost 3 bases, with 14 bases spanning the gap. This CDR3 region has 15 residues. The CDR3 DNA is TGTGCCAGCAGTCTAATACCCCCACACAATCAGCCCCAGCATTTT. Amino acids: CASSLIPPHNQPQHF.

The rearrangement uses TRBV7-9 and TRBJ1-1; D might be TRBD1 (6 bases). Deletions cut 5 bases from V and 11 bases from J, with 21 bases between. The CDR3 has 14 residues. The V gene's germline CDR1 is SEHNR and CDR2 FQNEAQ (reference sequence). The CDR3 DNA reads TGTGCCAGCAGCCCGCAGGCTGGGGGCGGGAGGGCTTTCTTT. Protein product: CASSPQAGGGRAFF.

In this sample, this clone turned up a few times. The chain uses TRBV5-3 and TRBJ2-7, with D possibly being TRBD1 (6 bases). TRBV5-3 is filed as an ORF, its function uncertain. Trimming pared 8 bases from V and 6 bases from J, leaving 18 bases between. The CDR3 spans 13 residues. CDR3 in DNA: TGTGCCAGTTTACAACAGGGAGTCGGCGAGCAGTACTTC. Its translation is CASLQQGVGEQYF.

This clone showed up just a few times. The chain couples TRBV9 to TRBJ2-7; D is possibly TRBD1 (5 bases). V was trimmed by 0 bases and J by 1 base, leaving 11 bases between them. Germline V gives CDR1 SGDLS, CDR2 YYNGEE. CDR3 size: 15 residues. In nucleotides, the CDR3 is TGTGCCAGCAGCGTAGGGGAAGGGGCGTCCTACGAGCAGTACTTC. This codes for CASSVGEGASYEQYF.

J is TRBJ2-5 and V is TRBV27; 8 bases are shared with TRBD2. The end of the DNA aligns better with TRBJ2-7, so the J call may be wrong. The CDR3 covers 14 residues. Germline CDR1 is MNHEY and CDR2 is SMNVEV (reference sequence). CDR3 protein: CASSIAGGTYEQYF. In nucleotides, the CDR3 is TGTGCCAGCAGCATCGCGGGAGGAACCTACGAGCAGTACTTC.

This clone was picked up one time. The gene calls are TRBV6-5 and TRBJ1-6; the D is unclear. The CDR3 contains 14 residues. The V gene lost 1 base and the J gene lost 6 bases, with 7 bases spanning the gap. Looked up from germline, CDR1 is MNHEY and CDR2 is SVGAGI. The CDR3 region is CASSYLGINSPLHF. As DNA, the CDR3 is TGTGCCAGCAGTTACTTAGGGATTAATTCACCCCTCCACTTT.